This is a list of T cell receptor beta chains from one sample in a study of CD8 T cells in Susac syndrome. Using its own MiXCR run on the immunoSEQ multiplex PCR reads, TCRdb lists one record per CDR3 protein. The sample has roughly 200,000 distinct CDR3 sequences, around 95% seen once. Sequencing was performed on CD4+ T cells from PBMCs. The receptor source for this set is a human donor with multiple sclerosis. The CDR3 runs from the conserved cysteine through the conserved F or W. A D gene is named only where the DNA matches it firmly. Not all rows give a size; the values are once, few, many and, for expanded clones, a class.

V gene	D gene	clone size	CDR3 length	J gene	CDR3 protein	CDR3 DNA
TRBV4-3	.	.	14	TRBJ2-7	CASSQEDRSYEQYF	TGCGCCAGCAGCCAAGAAGACAGGAGCTACGAGCAGTACTTC
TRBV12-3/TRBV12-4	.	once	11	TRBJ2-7	CASSRRYEQYF	TGTGCCAGCAGCCGCAGGTACGAGCAGTACTTC
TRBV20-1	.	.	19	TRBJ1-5	CSASPKFLRGARSNQPQHF	TGCAGTGCTAGCCCGAAATTCCTACGGGGGGCGCGTAGCAATCAGCCCCAGCATTTT
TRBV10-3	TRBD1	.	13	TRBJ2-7	CAIGTGETYEQYF	TGTGCCATCGGGACAGGGGAAACCTACGAGCAGTACTTC
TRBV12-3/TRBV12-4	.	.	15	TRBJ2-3	CASSFGGNLEDTQYF	TGTGCCAGCAGTTTTGGCGGGAACTTGGAGGATACGCAGTATTTT
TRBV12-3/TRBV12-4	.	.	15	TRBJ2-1	CASRDTRGSYNEQFF	TGTGCCAGCAGAGACACCCGGGGCTCCTACAATGAGCAGTTCTTC
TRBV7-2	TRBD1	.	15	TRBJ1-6	CASSLWGQGLSPLHF	TGTGCCAGCAGCTTATGGGGACAGGGCCTATCACCCCTCCACTTT
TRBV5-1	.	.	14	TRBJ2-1	CASRASSMTDEQFF	TGCGCCAGCAGAGCGTCTAGCATGACGGATGAGCAGTTCTTC
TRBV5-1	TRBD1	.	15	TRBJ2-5	CASSFATGDGQTQYF	TGCGCCAGCAGCTTCGCGACAGGGGACGGGCAGACCCAGTACTTC
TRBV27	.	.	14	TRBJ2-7	CASSLVSPVYEQYF	TGTGCCAGCAGTTTAGTCTCCCCCGTGTACGAGCAGTACTTC
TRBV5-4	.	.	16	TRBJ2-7	CASSKPGARPAYEQYF	TGTGCCAGCAGCAAGCCAGGGGCTCGACCAGCCTACGAGCAGTACTTC
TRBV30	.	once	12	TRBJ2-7	CAWRGTTDEQYF	TGTGCCTGGAGAGGGACAACCGACGAGCAGTACTTC
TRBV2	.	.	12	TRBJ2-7	CASGGFTYEQYF	TGTGCCTCCGGGGGCTTTACCTACGAGCAGTACTTC
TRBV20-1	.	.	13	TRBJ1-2	CSVGTLANYGYTF	TGCAGTGTTGGGACCTTGGCTAACTATGGCTACACCTTC
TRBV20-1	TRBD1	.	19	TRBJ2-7	CSAREIRLDRGRPPYEQYF	TGCAGTGCTAGAGAAATTCGGCTCGACAGGGGCCGACCTCCTTACGAGCAGTACTTC
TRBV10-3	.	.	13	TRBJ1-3	CAIRSGTIYPLYF	TGTGCCATCAGATCCGGGACAATATATCCGCTATATTTT
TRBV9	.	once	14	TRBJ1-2	CASSVRGRQSGYTF	TGTGCCAGCAGCGTGCGAGGTAGACAGAGTGGCTACACCTTC
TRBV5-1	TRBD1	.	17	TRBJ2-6	CASSGGQGLSWANVLTF	TGCGCCAGCAGCGGGGGACAGGGACTCTCCTGGGCCAACGTCCTGACTTTC
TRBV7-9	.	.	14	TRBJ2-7	CASSWRPPYLEQYF	TGTGCCAGCAGTTGGAGGCCCCCGTATCTGGAGCAGTACTTC
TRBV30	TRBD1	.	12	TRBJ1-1	CAAHRGNTEAFF	TGTGCCGCCCACAGGGGGAACACTGAAGCTTTCTTT
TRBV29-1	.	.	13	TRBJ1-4	CSVESGPNEKLFF	TGCAGCGTTGAGAGCGGGCCTAATGAAAAACTGTTTTTT
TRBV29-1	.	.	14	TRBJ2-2	CSVLTGATTGELFF	TGCAGCGTTTTGACAGGAGCAACCACCGGGGAGCTGTTTTTT
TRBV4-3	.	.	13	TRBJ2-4	CASSHTTGNIQYF	TGCGCCAGCAGCCATACGACGGGGAACATTCAGTACTTC
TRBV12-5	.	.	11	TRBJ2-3	CASGLADTQYF	TGTGCTAGTGGTCTTGCGGATACGCAGTATTTT
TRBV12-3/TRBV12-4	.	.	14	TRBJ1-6	CASSFGGSVSPLHF	TGTGCCAGCAGTTTTGGGGGATCAGTTTCACCCCTCCACTTT
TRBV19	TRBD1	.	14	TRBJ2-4	CASKMTGGRDIQYF	TGTGCCAGCAAAATGACAGGGGGGCGGGACATTCAGTACTTC
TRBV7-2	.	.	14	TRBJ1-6	CASSQTGYNSPLHF	TGTGCCAGCAGCCAGACAGGTTATAATTCACCCCTCCACTTT
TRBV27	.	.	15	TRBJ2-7	CASSLLGRLGNEQYF	TGTGCCAGCAGTTTACTGGGGCGCTTAGGAAACGAGCAGTACTTC
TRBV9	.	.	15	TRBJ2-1	CASSPGEASYNEQFF	TGTGCCAGCAGCCCAGGGGAAGCCTCCTACAATGAGCAGTTCTTC
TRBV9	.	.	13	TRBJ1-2	CASSANRARGYTF	TGTGCCAGCAGCGCCAACAGGGCCAGAGGCTACACCTTC
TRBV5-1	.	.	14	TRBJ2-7	CASSLGTGGIEQYF	TGCGCCAGCAGCTTAGGAACAGGAGGTATAGAGCAGTACTTC
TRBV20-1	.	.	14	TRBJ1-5	CSAGPGRNNQPQHF	TGCAGTGCTGGTCCAGGACGGAACAATCAGCCCCAGCATTTT
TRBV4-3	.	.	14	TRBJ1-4	CASSQDPQGGKLFF	TGCGCCAGCAGCCAAGATCCCCAGGGAGGAAAACTGTTTTTT
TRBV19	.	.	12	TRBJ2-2	CASSFRSGELFF	TGTGCCAGTAGCTTCAGGTCCGGGGAGCTGTTTTTT
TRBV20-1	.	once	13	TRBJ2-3	CSAPRASTDTQYF	TGCAGTGCACCCAGGGCTAGCACAGATACGCAGTATTTT
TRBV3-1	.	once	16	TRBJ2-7	CASSQVSGESGYEQYF	TGTGCCAGCAGCCAAGTCTCAGGGGAATCTGGCTACGAGCAGTACTTC
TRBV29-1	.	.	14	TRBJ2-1	CSVDLGQLDNEQFF	TGCAGCGTAGACCTCGGACAGCTTGACAATGAGCAGTTCTTC
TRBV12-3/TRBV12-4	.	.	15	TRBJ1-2	CASSLAGSSNYGYTF	TGTGCCAGCAGTTTAGCGGGCAGCTCTAACTATGGCTACACCTTC
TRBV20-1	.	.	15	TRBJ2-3	CSARDQRGVADTQYF	TGCAGTGCTAGAGATCAAAGGGGGGTGGCAGATACGCAGTATTTT
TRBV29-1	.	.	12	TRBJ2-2	CSVARGGRELFF	TGCAGCGTCGCCAGGGGCGGCCGGGAGCTGTTTTTT
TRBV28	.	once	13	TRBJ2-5	CASSPWREETQYF	TGTGCCAGCAGTCCCTGGAGAGAAGAGACCCAGTACTTC
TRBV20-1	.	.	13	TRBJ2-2	CSAEQGWAGELFF	TGCAGTGCTGAACAGGGTTGGGCCGGGGAGCTGTTTTTT
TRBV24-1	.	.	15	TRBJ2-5	CATSDPRQEQETQYF	TGTGCCACCAGTGACCCAAGACAGGAACAAGAGACCCAGTACTTC
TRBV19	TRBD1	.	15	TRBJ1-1	CASSRTGTGRTEAFF	TGTGCCAGTAGTAGGACCGGGACAGGGCGCACTGAAGCTTTCTTT
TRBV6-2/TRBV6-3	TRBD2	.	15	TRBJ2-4	CASTLGLAESGIQYF	TGTGCCAGCACGCTGGGACTAGCGGAGTCAGGAATTCAGTACTTC
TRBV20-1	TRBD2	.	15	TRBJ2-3	CSAQTSGGAKDTQYF	TGCAGTGCACAGACTAGCGGGGGGGCCAAGGATACGCAGTATTTT
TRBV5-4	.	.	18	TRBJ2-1	CASSLAKKVGSSYNEQFF	TGTGCCAGCAGCTTGGCTAAGAAAGTCGGTAGCTCCTACAATGAGCAGTTCTTC
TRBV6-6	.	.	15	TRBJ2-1	CASTQSWGRANEQFF	TGTGCCAGCACCCAGAGTTGGGGCAGGGCTAATGAGCAGTTCTTC
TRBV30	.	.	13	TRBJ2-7	CAWSEEAIYEQYF	TGTGCCTGGAGTGAGGAGGCTATCTACGAGCAGTACTTC
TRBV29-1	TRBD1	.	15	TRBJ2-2	CSVQPGTGGFGELFF	TGCAGCGTTCAGCCCGGGACAGGGGGCTTCGGGGAGCTGTTTTTT
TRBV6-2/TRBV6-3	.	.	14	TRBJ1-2	CASTTGPNNYGYTF	TGTGCCAGCACGACGGGACCAAATAACTATGGCTACACCTTC